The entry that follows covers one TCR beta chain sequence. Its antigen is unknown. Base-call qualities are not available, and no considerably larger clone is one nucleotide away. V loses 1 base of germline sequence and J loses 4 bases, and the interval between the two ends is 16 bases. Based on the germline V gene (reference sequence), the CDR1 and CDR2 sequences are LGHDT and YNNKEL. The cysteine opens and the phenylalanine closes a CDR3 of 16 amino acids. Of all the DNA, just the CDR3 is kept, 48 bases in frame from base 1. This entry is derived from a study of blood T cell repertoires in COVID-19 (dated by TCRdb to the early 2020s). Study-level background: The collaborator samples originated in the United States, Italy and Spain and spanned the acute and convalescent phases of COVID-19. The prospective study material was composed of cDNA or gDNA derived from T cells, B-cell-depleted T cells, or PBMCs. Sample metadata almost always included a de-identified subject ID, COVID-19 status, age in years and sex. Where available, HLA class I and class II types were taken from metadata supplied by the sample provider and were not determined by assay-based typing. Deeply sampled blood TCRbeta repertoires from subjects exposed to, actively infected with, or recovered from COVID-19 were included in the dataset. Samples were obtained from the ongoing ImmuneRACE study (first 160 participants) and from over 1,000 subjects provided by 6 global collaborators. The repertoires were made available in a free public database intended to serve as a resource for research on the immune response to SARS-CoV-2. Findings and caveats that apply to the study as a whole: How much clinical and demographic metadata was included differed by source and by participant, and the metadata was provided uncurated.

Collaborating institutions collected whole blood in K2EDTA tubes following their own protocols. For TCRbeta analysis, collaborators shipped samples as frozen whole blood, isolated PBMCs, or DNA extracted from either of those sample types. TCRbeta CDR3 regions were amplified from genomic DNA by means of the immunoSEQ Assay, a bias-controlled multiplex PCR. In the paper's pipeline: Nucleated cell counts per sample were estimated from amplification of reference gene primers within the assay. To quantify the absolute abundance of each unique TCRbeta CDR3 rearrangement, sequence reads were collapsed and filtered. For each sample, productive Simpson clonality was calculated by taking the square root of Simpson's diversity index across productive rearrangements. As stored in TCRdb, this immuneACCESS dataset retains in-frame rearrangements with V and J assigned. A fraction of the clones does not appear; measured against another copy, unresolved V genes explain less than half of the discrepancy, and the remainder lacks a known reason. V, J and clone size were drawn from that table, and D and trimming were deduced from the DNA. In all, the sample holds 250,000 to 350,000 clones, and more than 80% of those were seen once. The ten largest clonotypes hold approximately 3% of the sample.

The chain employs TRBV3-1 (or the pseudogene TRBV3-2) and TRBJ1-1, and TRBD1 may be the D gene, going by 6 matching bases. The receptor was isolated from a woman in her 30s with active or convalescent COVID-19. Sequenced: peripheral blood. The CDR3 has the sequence CASSQASGRGGTEAFF. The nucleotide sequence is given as TGTGCCAGCAGCCAAGCTAGCGGCAGGGGTGGCACTGAAGCTTTCTTT.